Included here is one TCR beta chain sequence, with context. Its antigen has not been determined. No much larger clonotype is one base removed from it; base qualities were not supplied. From the cysteine through the phenylalanine, the CDR3 covers 16 amino acids. Kept here is only the CDR3 DNA, which spans 48 bases and is read in frame from base 1. CDR1 and CDR2 are drawn from the germline V gene: MDHEN, SYDVKM. V loses 8 bases of germline sequence and J loses 4 bases, and the interval between the two ends is 23 bases. The sample's time point label, decoded: about 28 days (+/-7) after the second vaccine dose. AZD1222 recipients whose second dose came at about 4 weeks and those whose second dose came at about 12 weeks were combined into one group, since spike-specific TCR depth and breadth did not differ between the two schedules. Vaccinee samples were obtained from the UK trials COV001 and COV002, which included a single-blind randomized controlled phase 2/3 trial of AZD1222 (ChAdOx1 nCoV-19) in healthy adults. For TCRbeta chain sequencing, PBMC samples were collected from trial participants at day 0 and at day 28 after the second dose.

This sample stems from a study of T cell responses to AZD1222 COVID-19 vaccine (dated by TCRdb to about 2021). A note on the overall study: TCR sequencing covered 230 to 250 trial participants: some 210 given two doses of AZD1222 and about 26 given two doses of MenACWY control vaccine. Trial participants were enrolled by age into subgroups of 18-55, 56-69 and 70-plus years, and about 150, 27 and 61 TCR-sequenced participants, respectively, were included in these subgroups. The paper's findings and limits, for the study overall: Conclusions about previously exposed vaccinees were limited because only a handful of AZD1222 recipients were SARS-CoV-2 seropositive at baseline. Nearly half of unique spike-specific TCRs reportedly recognized epitopes outside regions mutated in the B.1.351 and B.1.1.7 variants. The 56-69-year group was small, and its depth increase did not reach significance, likely because of low power. After two AZD1222 doses, both the breadth and the depth of spike-specific TCRs were significantly higher than at day 0 and than in MenACWY recipients. Because no samples from the day 14 peak response were available, repertoires could be characterized only after the peak T cell response. The vaccine-associated CD4 TCRs covered the entire spike protein, and the dominant responses fell in regions 160-218 and 743-854. Most participants were white British and females outnumbered males, and the authors suggested that clonal diversity may have been underestimated.

The CDR3 regions of human TCRbeta chains were analyzed by immunosequencing. The published analysis was carried out like this. Repertoire TCRs were checked for matches against a reference library of SARS-CoV-2-specific TCRs that had been generated using the MIRA antigen-specificity platform. Breadth was defined as the fraction of unique TCRs that were SARS-CoV-2-associated. Depth was defined as the fraction of total T cells that were SARS-CoV-2-associated. Using the MIRA data, each spike-specific TCR was mapped to the spike region that the TCR reacts to and placed in a CD4 or CD8 class. Log10-transformed breadth and depth values were compared by one-way ANOVA with Sidak's multiple comparisons tests. TCRdb provides this immuneACCESS table in a form limited to in-frame rearrangements. Some clones are lacking; in checked studies, under half of them reflect an unresolved V gene, and why the rest are absent is not known. The DNA gave D and trimming, while V, J and clone size come from that table. The sample has fewer than 150,000 clones on record, around 93% of them singletons. The top ten clonotypes cover more than 7% of the sample.

The sample was peripheral blood, taken 28 days after the second AZD1222 dose. The chain couples TRBV28 to TRBJ1-2; TRBD1 is possibly the D segment (6 matching bases). This receptor was obtained from an adult who received the AZD1222 COVID-19 vaccine. The DNA reads TGTGCCAGCTCCTGGGGTACAGGGAAGGGTACCTATGGCTACACCTTC. This translates into CASSWGTGKGTYGYTF.